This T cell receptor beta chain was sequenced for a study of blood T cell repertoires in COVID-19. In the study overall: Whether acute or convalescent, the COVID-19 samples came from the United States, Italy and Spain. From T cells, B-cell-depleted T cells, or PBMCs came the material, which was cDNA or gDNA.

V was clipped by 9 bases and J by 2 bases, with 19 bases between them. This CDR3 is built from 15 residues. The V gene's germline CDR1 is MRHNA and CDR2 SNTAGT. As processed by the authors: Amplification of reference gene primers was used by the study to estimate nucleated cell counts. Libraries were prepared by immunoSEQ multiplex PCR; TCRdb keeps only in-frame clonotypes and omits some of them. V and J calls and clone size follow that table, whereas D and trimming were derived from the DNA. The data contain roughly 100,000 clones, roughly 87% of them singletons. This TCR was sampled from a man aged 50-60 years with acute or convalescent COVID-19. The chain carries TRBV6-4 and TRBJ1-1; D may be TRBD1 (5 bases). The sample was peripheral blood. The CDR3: CASRPREGTNTEAFF. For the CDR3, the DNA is TGTGCCAGTCGCCCCAGGGAGGGGACTAACACTGAAGCTTTCTTT.